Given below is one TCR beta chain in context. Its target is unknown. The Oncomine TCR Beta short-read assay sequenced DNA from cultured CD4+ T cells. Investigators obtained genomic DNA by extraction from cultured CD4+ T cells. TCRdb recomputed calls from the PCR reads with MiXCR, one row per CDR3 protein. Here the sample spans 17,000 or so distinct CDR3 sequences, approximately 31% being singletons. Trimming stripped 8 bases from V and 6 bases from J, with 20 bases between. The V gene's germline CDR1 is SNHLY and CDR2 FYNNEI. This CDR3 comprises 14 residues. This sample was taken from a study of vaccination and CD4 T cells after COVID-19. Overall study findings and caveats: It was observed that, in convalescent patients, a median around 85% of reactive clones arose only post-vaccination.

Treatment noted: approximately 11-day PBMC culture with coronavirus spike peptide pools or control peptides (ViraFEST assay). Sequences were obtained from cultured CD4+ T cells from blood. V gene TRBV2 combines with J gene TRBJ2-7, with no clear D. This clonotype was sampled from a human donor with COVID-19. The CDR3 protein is CASGAYDKPVEQYF. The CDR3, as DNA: TGTGCCAGCGGCGCCTACGACAAGCCGGTCGAGCAGTACTTC.